The rows below give T cell receptor beta chains drawn from one sample of a study of cytomegalovirus exposure and HLA in healthy donors. The repertoire was sequenced with immunoSEQ multiplex PCR; TCRdb's copy has only in-frame clones and lacks some. The sample lists some 150,000 clones; about four fifths were seen once. Material for sequencing was PBMCs. These receptors all stem from a woman aged 30 to 39 in good health and CMV-seropositive. CDR3s include the opening cysteine and the closing phenylalanine or tryptophan. D genes are given only for firm matches. Some rows have no size entry. The others give once, few or many, or a class for an expanded clone.

J gene: TRBJ1-1; clone size: -; V gene: TRBV28; D gene: -; CDR3 DNA: TGTGCCAGCAGACTCACCCGGAGTGAAGCTTTCTTT; CDR3 protein: CASRLTRSEAFF
J gene: TRBJ2-3; clone size: -; V gene: TRBV7-6; D gene: -; CDR3 DNA: TGTGCCAGCAGTCGCAGGGGCCCCGTCACAGATACGCAGTATTTT; CDR3 protein: CASSRRGPVTDTQYF
J gene: TRBJ1-1; clone size: -; V gene: TRBV28; D gene: TRBD1; CDR3 DNA: TGTGCCAGCAGTTTAGGGACACAGGGGGCTAGGGACACTGAAGCTTTCTTT; CDR3 protein: CASSLGTQGARDTEAFF
J gene: TRBJ2-7; clone size: -; V gene: TRBV30; D gene: -; CDR3 DNA: TGTGCCTGGAGTCGCTATTCTGGCTACGAGCAGTACTTC; CDR3 protein: CAWSRYSGYEQYF
J gene: TRBJ1-4; clone size: -; V gene: TRBV27; D gene: -; CDR3 DNA: TGTGCCAGCAGTTTATTCCCGGGACTGACTAATGAAAAACTGTTTTTT; CDR3 protein: CASSLFPGLTNEKLFF
J gene: TRBJ1-2; clone size: -; V gene: TRBV14; D gene: -; CDR3 DNA: TGTGCCAGCAGCCAAGTCCAAGCAGGGGCTGATTACACCTTC; CDR3 protein: CASSQVQAGADYTF
J gene: TRBJ1-2; clone size: -; V gene: TRBV10-3; D gene: TRBD1; CDR3 DNA: TGTGCCACGCTAGAGGACAGGGCAGGATCGATCTACTATGGCTACACCTTC; CDR3 protein: CATLEDRAGSIYYGYTF
J gene: TRBJ1-4; clone size: once; V gene: TRBV6-6; D gene: -; CDR3 DNA: TGTGCCAGCAACCGGGACAATTACAATGAAAAACTGTTTTTT; CDR3 protein: CASNRDNYNEKLFF
J gene: TRBJ1-2; clone size: -; V gene: TRBV7-9; D gene: -; CDR3 DNA: TGTGCCAGCAGCTTAGGGTACAGGGAAGGCTATGGCTACACCTTC; CDR3 protein: CASSLGYREGYGYTF
J gene: TRBJ1-1; clone size: -; V gene: TRBV5-1; D gene: TRBD1; CDR3 DNA: TGCGCCAGCAGGGGGGGACAGCTTTACACTGAAGCTTTCTTT; CDR3 protein: CASRGGQLYTEAFF
J gene: TRBJ2-7; clone size: -; V gene: TRBV29-1; D gene: TRBD1; CDR3 DNA: TGCAGCGTTGGGACAGGGGAAAACTACGAGCAGTACTTC; CDR3 protein: CSVGTGENYEQYF
J gene: TRBJ1-6; clone size: -; V gene: TRBV5-1; D gene: TRBD1; CDR3 DNA: TGCGCCAGCAGCTTGCAACAGGGGGTTGCTTACAATTCACCCCTCCACTTT; CDR3 protein: CASSLQQGVAYNSPLHF
J gene: TRBJ2-3; clone size: -; V gene: TRBV10-3; D gene: -; CDR3 DNA: TGTGCCATCAGTGAGTCTTGGGAGGGCACAGATACGCAGTATTTT; CDR3 protein: CAISESWEGTDTQYF
J gene: TRBJ2-1; clone size: -; V gene: TRBV9; D gene: TRBD2; CDR3 DNA: TGTGCCAGCAGCGCCACCACACCGACGGATCGACTAGCGGGGTTGTACAATGAGCAGTTCTTC; CDR3 protein: CASSATTPTDRLAGLYNEQFF
J gene: TRBJ2-5; clone size: -; V gene: TRBV6-5; D gene: TRBD1; CDR3 DNA: TGTGCCAGCAGTCACAGGGGGTATCGGGAGACCCAGTACTTC; CDR3 protein: CASSHRGYRETQYF
J gene: TRBJ1-2; clone size: few; V gene: TRBV6-5; D gene: TRBD1; CDR3 DNA: TGTGCCAGCAGTTACGGGACAGGGGGTTTCTATGGCTACACCTTC; CDR3 protein: CASSYGTGGFYGYTF
J gene: TRBJ2-5; clone size: -; V gene: TRBV4-2; D gene: -; CDR3 DNA: TGTGCCAGCAGCCAAGGTGGGGCAGAGACCCAGTACTTC; CDR3 protein: CASSQGGAETQYF
J gene: TRBJ1-1; clone size: -; V gene: TRBV7-3; D gene: -; CDR3 DNA: TGTGCCAGCAGCTTCAGCGGGACGCTCACTGAAGCTTTCTTT; CDR3 protein: CASSFSGTLTEAFF
J gene: TRBJ2-7; clone size: few; V gene: TRBV19; D gene: TRBD1; CDR3 DNA: TGTGCCAGTAGTATCTGGGGACAGGACTACGAGCAGTACTTC; CDR3 protein: CASSIWGQDYEQYF
J gene: TRBJ1-2; clone size: few; V gene: TRBV18; D gene: -; CDR3 DNA: TGTGCCAGCCAATACCAGGAGGGACTCTATGGCTACACCTTC; CDR3 protein: CASQYQEGLYGYTF
J gene: TRBJ1-1; clone size: -; V gene: TRBV30; D gene: TRBD1; CDR3 DNA: TGTGCCTGGAGAGGGAGAAAGGTCCACGAGGGACAGGTTGGGGCTTTCTTT; CDR3 protein: CAWRGRKVHEGQVGAFF
J gene: TRBJ1-6; clone size: -; V gene: TRBV2; D gene: TRBD1; CDR3 DNA: TGTGCCAGCAGTCCGGACAGGGGTTCCTATTCACCCCTCCACTTT; CDR3 protein: CASSPDRGSYSPLHF
J gene: TRBJ1-3; clone size: -; V gene: TRBV18; D gene: -; CDR3 DNA: TGTGCCAGCTCACCACTGGAGGGAATAGACTCTGGAAACACCATATATTTT; CDR3 protein: CASSPLEGIDSGNTIYF
J gene: TRBJ2-6; clone size: -; V gene: TRBV7-8; D gene: -; CDR3 DNA: TGTGCCAGCAGCTTAGCGTATACAGATAGCTTGATTGGGGCCAACGGCCTGACTTTC; CDR3 protein: CASSLAYTDSLIGANGLTF
J gene: TRBJ2-5; clone size: -; V gene: TRBV5-4; D gene: -; CDR3 DNA: TGTGCCAGCAGCTTCTCCGAGACCCAGTACTTC; CDR3 protein: CASSFSETQYF
J gene: TRBJ1-2; clone size: -; V gene: TRBV7-9; D gene: -; CDR3 DNA: TGTGCCAGCAGCGCTGGACAGAACTATGGCTACACCTTC; CDR3 protein: CASSAGQNYGYTF
J gene: TRBJ1-2; clone size: -; V gene: TRBV7-2; D gene: TRBD1; CDR3 DNA: TGTGCCAGCAGCCCAGCGGACAGGGGGCGTGGCTACACCTTC; CDR3 protein: CASSPADRGRGYTF
J gene: TRBJ1-6; clone size: -; V gene: TRBV27; D gene: -; CDR3 DNA: TGTGCCAGCAGTTTATCAGGGGGCTATAATTCACCCCTCCACTTT; CDR3 protein: CASSLSGGYNSPLHF